Sequencing of this T cell receptor (beta chain) was carried out in a study of T-cell memory formation after mild COVID-19 (dated by TCRdb to the early 2020s). Background for the entire study: TCR sequence clusters from the two donors were largely donor specific. Longitudinal TCRalpha and TCRbeta repertoire sequencing tracked T-cell clones expanding and contracting after mild COVID-19 in two donors. Two young, previously healthy adult volunteers made up the cohort, one male and one female.

Cut back by 6 bases and 2 bases, the V and J ends lie 16 bases apart. Inclusive of the bounding cysteine and phenylalanine, the CDR3 is 15 residues long. Only the CDR3 portion is preserved as DNA: 45 bases, with reading frame beginning at the first base. Taken from the germline V gene, the CDR1 and CDR2 loops are MNHEY and SVGAGI. Broad study findings and their caveats: SARS-CoV-2 specificity was not confirmed for the second-wave clones peaking on day 37. Balanced CD4/CD8 phenotypes were observed for clones contracting from day 15 to 85, whereas a bias towards CD4+ was observed for a second wave of clones expanding from day 15 to 37. The study covered only a couple of mild cases, and larger cohorts including severe cases with pre-infection samples were considered necessary. Some responding clones were detected in pre-infection memory, suggesting pre-existing cross-reactive memory T cells joined the SARS-CoV-2 response. Contracting CD4+ clones appeared mostly in the CM and EM memory subsets, whereas CD8+ clones were enriched in EMRA.

Sequenced using an Illumina NovaSeq 6000. TCRalpha and TCRbeta cDNA libraries were built by 5'RACE with constant-segment primers, adding sample barcodes and unique molecular identifiers. RNA was extracted from every sample with Trizol reagent. Library amplification was performed in two PCR steps, and a second sample barcode and Illumina TruSeq adapters were introduced in the second step. Sequencing of the libraries was done on an Illumina NovaSeq, producing 2 x 150 bp paired-end reads. In the authors' own workflow: Demultiplexing of reads and collapsing into UMI-guided consensus sequences were performed with migec v1.2.7. Using mixcr v2.1.11, UMI consensuses were aligned to TRA and TRB V and J templates and then assembled into clonotypes. Expanded or contracted clonotypes were those called significant by both edgeR and NoisET, with noise models trained on biological replicates. For edgeR calls, the thresholds were a false discovery rate-adjusted p below 0.01 and a log2 fold-change of 1. PCA with hierarchical clustering of max-normalized trajectories of the 1000 most abundant clonotypes was used as exploratory dynamics analysis. Each responding clone was given a CD4 or CD8 phenotype based on the CD4+ and CD8+ repertoires, which had been sequenced separately. Using fastp at Q25 and MiXCR, TCRdb reprocessed the public reads and kept productive beta chains. All rows with the same CDR3 protein become a single entry with the most common DNA and genes. The V and J calls follow TCRdb's processing rather than the paper's. In all, the sample holds around 470,000 distinct CDR3 sequences, and about 19% of those were seen once. Around 8% of the sample lies in the top ten.

Notes on this clonotype: Its antigen is not yet known. No quality values exist for individual bases; no much larger clone is one base distant.

Ficoll-Paque density gradient centrifugation was used to isolate PBMCs. This clonotype was obtained from an adult woman who had mild COVID-19 (a few samples of this study predate the infection). The sample titles of this study are shuffled in the database, so cell type and time point are left out; the donor was told from shared clones. The sequence is built from TRBV6-5 and TRBJ1-1; the D segment could be TRBD1, given 6 matching bases. The sequencing input was PBMCs or a T cell subset sorted from them (not recorded which). The sequenced DNA is TGTGCCAGCAGAGATTTTCAGGGGCGTAACACTGAAGCTTTCTTT. It translates to CASRDFQGRNTEAFF.